The 9 T cell receptor beta chains below all came from one sample that was sequenced in a study of Ad26.COV2.S vaccination and SARS-CoV-2 variants (dated by TCRdb to the early 2020s). Libraries were built with the immunoSEQ multiplex PCR assay. The table comes from immuneACCESS by way of TCRdb, which keeps in-frame sequences with V and J called. Part of the clones is missing from these tables; in studies checked, under half for an unresolved V gene and the rest for unknown reasons. Within this sample are some 320,000 clones, with around 84% of them counted one time only. Clones ranked in the top ten supply more than 1.5% of the sample. Reading the label with the study, this specimen's treatment or condition is: about 20 received Ad26.COV2.S at low or high dose, single or two shots; about 5 received placebo; per-sample allocation not given. For vaccine and placebo recipients, repertoires were sequenced using samples collected on day 63 after the first injection.

The sample in question was peripheral blood, obtained in a trial of Ad26.COV2.S vaccine versus placebo. These receptors were collected from a person between 18 and 60 years old who received the Ad26.COV2.S COVID-19 vaccine or a placebo.

V and J are TRBV27 and TRBJ2-7, with D unclear. V dropped 10 bases and J dropped 5 bases, with 12 bases sitting between them. The length of the CDR3 is 11 residues. From germline, CDR1 is MNHEY and CDR2 SMNVEV (reference sequence). CDR3 amino acids: CAIRYGNEQYF. CDR3 in DNA: TGTGCCATCCGGTATGGAAACGAGCAGTACTTC.

The chain combines TRBV7-8 with TRBJ1-2; 9 nucleotides match TRBD1. Germline assignment: CDR1 SGHVS and CDR2 FQNEAQ. V was clipped by 5 bases and J by 2 bases; unmatched bases: 3. The CDR3 is 14 residues long. In nucleotides, the CDR3 is TGTGCCAGCAGCCCGGACAGGGGAAACTATGGCTACACCTTC. Its protein product is CASSPDRGNYGYTF.

The V and J genes are TRBV19 and TRBJ2-7; D ambiguous. CDR1 and CDR2 from the germline V gene are LNHDA and SQIVND (reference sequence). Trimming left V 2 bases short and J 0 bases short, with 8 bases between. This CDR3 comprises 14 residues. CDR3: CASSIRGNSYEQYF. The CDR3 nucleotides are TGTGCCAGTAGTATAAGAGGCAACTCCTACGAGCAGTACTTC.

This chain uses TRBV7-9 with TRBJ1-1, with D unclear. Germline V gives CDR1 SEHNR, CDR2 FQNEAQ (reference sequence). With 11 bases removed from V and 0 bases from J, the gap between germline ends came to 13 bases. The CDR3 is made up of 13 amino acids. The DNA for the CDR3 is TGTGCCGGCTATAACGTACTGAACACTGAAGCTTTCTTT. It codes for CAGYNVLNTEAFF.

In this sample, this clone turned up once. The rearrangement links TRBV9 to TRBJ2-3, with TRBD2 matching over 9 bases. V dropped 0 bases and J dropped 6; count of bases not matched to a gene: 8. The CDR3 is made up of 16 amino acids. Germline V gives CDR1 SGDLS, CDR2 YYNGEE. The CDR3 DNA reads as TGTGCCAGCAGCGTAGAAGGAGCGGGAGGTGCCGATACGCAGTATTTT. Its translation: CASSVEGAGGADTQYF. The whole variable domain, filled in from reference TRBV9 and TRBJ2-3, reads DSGVTQTPKHLITATGQRVTLRCSPRSGDLSVYWYQQSLDQGLQFLIQYYNGEERAKGNILERFSAQQFPDLHSELNLSSLELGDSALYFCASSVEGAGGADTQYFGPGTRLTVL.

V and J are TRBV19 and TRBJ2-5, with 8 bases lining up with TRBD1. The germline CDR1 and CDR2 sequences are LNHDA and SQIVND (reference sequence). The CDR3 consists of 14 residues. V lost 3 bases and J lost 1; bases outside the gene matches: 1. CDR3 DNA: TGTGCCAGTAGTATCGGACAGGGCCAAGAGACCCAGTACTTC. This gives the protein CASSIGQGQETQYF.

The chain uses TRBV27 and TRBJ1-2, with D maybe TRBD1 (6 bases). Per germline, CDR1 MNHEY and CDR2 SMNVEV (reference sequence). This CDR3 contains 17 residues. The V end lost 5 bases, the J end lost 7 bases, and 26 bases lay between the germline ends. The CDR3 protein is CASSPQSLNRVFSGYTF. The CDR3 DNA sequence: TGTGCCAGCAGTCCCCAATCCCTCAACAGGGTATTCAGTGGCTACACCTTC.

This rearrangement joins TRBV4-1 to TRBJ1-6; D might be TRBD1 (5 bases). V lost 4 bases and J 9 bases, leaving 16 bases between the germline ends. Per the germline V gene, CDR1 is MGHRA and CDR2 is YSYEKL. The CDR3 covers 15 residues. CDR3 residues: CASSPAGTGSSPLHF. CDR3 nucleotides: TGCGCCAGCAGCCCCGCCGGGACGGGGAGTTCACCCCTCCACTTT.

The table lists this clone with a count of one. The chain combines TRBV30 with TRBJ1-1; the D gene is possibly TRBD1 (6 bases). The CDR3 contains 16 residues. CDR1 is GTSNPN and CDR2 is SVGIG in the germline V gene (reference sequence). V was trimmed by 2 bases and J by 1 base, leaving 17 bases between them. In nucleotides, the CDR3 is TGTGCCTGGAGTAGGGGGGGGAAGGAAGGGAACACTGAAGCTTTCTTT. Translation gives CAWSRGGKEGNTEAFF.